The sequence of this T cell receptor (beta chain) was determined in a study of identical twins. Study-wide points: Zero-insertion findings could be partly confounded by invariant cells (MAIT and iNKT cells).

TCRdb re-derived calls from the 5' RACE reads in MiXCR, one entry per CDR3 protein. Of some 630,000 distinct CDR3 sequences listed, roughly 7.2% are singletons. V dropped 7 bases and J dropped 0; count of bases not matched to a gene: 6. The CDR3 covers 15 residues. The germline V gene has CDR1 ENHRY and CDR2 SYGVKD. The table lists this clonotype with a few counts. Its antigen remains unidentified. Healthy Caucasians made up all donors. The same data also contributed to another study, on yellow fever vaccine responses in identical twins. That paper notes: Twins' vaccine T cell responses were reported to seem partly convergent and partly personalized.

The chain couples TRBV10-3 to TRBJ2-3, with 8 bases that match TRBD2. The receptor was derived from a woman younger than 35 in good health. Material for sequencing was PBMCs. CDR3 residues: CAIKRASGSTDTQYF. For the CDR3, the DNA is TGTGCCATCAAAAGGGCTAGCGGGAGCACAGATACGCAGTATTTT.